The 29 T cell receptor beta chains presented below share a single source sample, sequenced in a study of beta chain features in type 1 diabetes. The investigators reverse transcribed all of the isolated RNA, so they sequenced expressed TCRB transcripts. Method: immunoSEQ multiplex PCR; TCRdb's copy keeps in-frame clones and lacks some. The top ten hold about 0.037% of the sample, which has approximately 250,000 clones, 9.6% seen once. Sample: naive CD4+ T cells from blood. These receptors came from a woman under 30 in good health.

The V call is TRBV29-1, the J call TRBJ2-3; the D gene is possibly TRBD1 (5 bases). CDR1 is SQVTM, CDR2 ANQGSEA, per germline. CDR3 length equals 12 residues. Trimming took off 7 bases at V and 1 base at J, with 9 bases between the two ends. CDR3 nucleotide sequence: TGCAGCGCCGCGACAGGCACAGATACGCAGTATTTT. This translates into CSAATGTDTQYF.

This clone has only a few counts. The chain employs TRBV2 and TRBJ2-3, with D maybe TRBD1 (5 bases). Germline CDR1 and CDR2: SNHLY and FYNNEI. V dropped 2 bases and J dropped 0 bases, with 6 bases sitting between them. This CDR3 is 14 amino acids long. The CDR3 nucleotides read TGTGCCAGCAGTGAACAGGGTAGCACAGATACGCAGTATTTT. It codes for CASSEQGSTDTQYF.

This clone was counted between two and nine times. The chain couples TRBV27 to TRBJ1-1; D unclear. This CDR3 contains 13 residues. Germline CDR1 MNHEY, CDR2 SMNVEV (reference sequence). Trimming removed 4 bases from V and 9 bases from J, with 15 bases in between. DNA for the CDR3: TGTGCCAGCAGTTCCACCCGCGGGGTGAAAGCTTTCTTT. This codes for CASSSTRGVKAFF.

The chain's CDR3 is CASSLEKGQIHNEQFF. The CDR3 DNA sequence: TGTGCCAGCAGCTTAGAGAAGGGACAGATCCATAATGAGCAGTTCTTC. The chain has TRBV7-9 and TRBJ2-1; TRBD1 aligns across 7 bases. Germline V gives CDR1 SEHNR, CDR2 FQNEAQ (reference sequence). This CDR3 has 16 amino acids. V lost 1 base to trimming and J lost 7 bases; unmatched junction nucleotides: 10.

This clone was observed a few times. The rearrangement links TRBV5-4 to TRBJ2-7; no firm D call. This CDR3 region has 13 residues. Trimming took off 1 base at V and 3 bases at J, with 8 bases between the two ends. Germline V CDR1 and CDR2: SGHNT, YYREEE (reference sequence). CDR3 in amino acids: CASSLPPNYEQYF. CDR3 bases: TGTGCCAGCAGCTTGCCCCCCAACTACGAGCAGTACTTC.

In this sample, this clone turned up many times. The chain joins TRBV14 to TRBJ1-1; D is unresolved. V lost 5 bases, J lost 3 bases, and 10 bases lay in between. The CDR3 covers 13 residues. CDR1 is SGHDN, CDR2 FVKESK, per germline. The CDR3 reads CASSFRQDTEAFF. Here the CDR3 DNA reads TGTGCCAGCAGCTTCCGTCAGGACACTGAAGCTTTCTTT.

This clone was seen once. This chain joins TRBV19 and TRBJ2-1, with D uncertain. This CDR3 is 12 amino acids long. From germline, CDR1 is LNHDA and CDR2 SQIVND (reference sequence). The ends were cut back, 8 bases at V and 5 bases at J, with 10 bases in the middle. The CDR3, as DNA: TGTGCCAGTTCCCGCAGTAACAATGAGCAGTTCTTC. Its translation is CASSRSNNEQFF.

The rearrangement joins TRBV11-3 to TRBJ2-1, with D possibly being TRBD1 (6 bases). Deletions cut 4 bases from V and 10 bases from J, with 8 bases between. This CDR3 spans 11 amino acids. Germline CDR1 is SGHNT and CDR2 is YENEEA. The CDR3, as DNA: TGTGCCAGCAGCTCCACAGGGGAGCAGTTCTTC. It yields the protein CASSSTGEQFF.

The rearrangement links TRBV9 to TRBJ1-4; maybe TRBD1 (5 bases). Germline loops: CDR1 SGDLS, CDR2 YYNGEE. The CDR3 runs to 14 residues. Trimming left V 4 bases short and J 11 bases short, with 18 bases between. CDR3 DNA sequence: TGTGCCAGCAGCCACGGGAGGGGCGAATATAAACTGTTTTTT. The encoded protein is CASSHGRGEYKLFF.

This rearrangement joins TRBV7-6 to TRBJ2-7; D is possibly TRBD1 (6 bases). CDR1 and CDR2 from the germline V gene are SGHVS and FNYEAQ. Deletions cut 6 bases from V and 7 bases from J, with 13 bases between. This CDR3 contains 12 residues. The CDR3 sequence is CASSTGMGEQYF. DNA of the CDR3: TGTGCCAGCAGTACAGGGATGGGGGAGCAGTACTTC.

The rearrangement uses TRBV5-4 and TRBJ1-2; 7 bases are a match to TRBD1. The CDR3 sequence is 14 residues long. In germline, CDR1 is SGHNT, CDR2 YYREEE (reference sequence). The ends lost 6 bases at V and 2 bases at J; junction bases unmatched: 7. The CDR3: CASTLGQANYGYTF. The CDR3 nucleotides are TGTGCCAGCACCCTTGGACAGGCAAACTATGGCTACACCTTC.

Notes on this clone: This sample also contains other DNA sequences that code for the same CDR3. V gene TRBV5-1 combines with J gene TRBJ1-2; the match to TRBD1 covers 10 bases. Germline lookup yields CDR1 SGHRS and CDR2 YFSETQ. CDR3 length equals 14 residues. Trimming removed 4 bases from V and 4 bases from J; junction bases left unmatched: 4. CDR3 region: CASSRDRGGYGYTF. The CDR3 DNA sequence: TGCGCCAGCAGCAGGGACAGGGGAGGCTATGGCTACACCTTC.

This chain uses TRBV5-1 with TRBJ1-1; D may be TRBD1 (6 bases). Looked up from germline, CDR1 is SGHRS and CDR2 is YFSETQ. This CDR3 is 15 amino acids long. V lost 0 bases, J lost 2 bases, and 11 bases lay in between. The CDR3 loop is CASSLEGRGNTEAFF. Here the CDR3 DNA reads TGCGCCAGCAGCTTGGAAGGCAGGGGAAACACTGAAGCTTTCTTT.

This clone has more than one count but fewer than ten. This rearrangement joins TRBV25-1 to TRBJ2-7; a possible D gene is TRBD2 (6 bases). The V and J ends lost 8 bases and 2 bases respectively, with 16 bases between them. The germline gives CDR1 MGHDK, CDR2 SYGVNS. The CDR3 runs to 14 residues. This CDR3 reads CASEASGVPYEQYF. CDR3 DNA sequence: TGTGCCAGCGAAGCCTCGGGAGTCCCCTACGAGCAGTACTTC.

This clone was found a few times. This chain connects TRBV5-1 to TRBJ2-5; TRBD2 is a possible D gene (5 bases). This CDR3 is built from 14 residues. The V end lost 6 bases, the J end lost 2 bases, and 14 bases lay between the germline ends. Per the germline V gene, CDR1 is SGHRS and CDR2 is YFSETQ. The CDR3 DNA reads TGCGCCAGCACTCCCTCGGGGTTACAAGAGACCCAGTACTTC. Translated, it gives CASTPSGLQETQYF.

The genes are TRBV18 and TRBJ2-7; 8 nucleotides agree with TRBD2. The CDR3 consists of 13 residues. Germline values: CDR1 KGHSH, CDR2 LQKENI. J was trimmed by 0 bases and V by 5 bases; bases with no gene match: 0. Here the CDR3 reads CASSGLASYEQYF. CDR3 nucleotide sequence: TGTGCCAGCTCAGGACTAGCCTCCTACGAGCAGTACTTC.

V usage is TRBV19 and J usage is TRBJ1-5, with no clear D. The germline V and J ends were trimmed by 5 bases and 2 bases, with 10 bases remaining between them. Per germline, CDR1 LNHDA and CDR2 SQIVND (reference sequence). The CDR3 sequence is 14 residues long. In nucleotides, the CDR3 is TGTGCCAGTAGTCATACTGTGGGCAATCAGCCCCAGCATTTT. It translates to CASSHTVGNQPQHF.

This clone appeared a few times. In DNA, the CDR3 is TGTGCCAGCACCCTCGGGACTAGTTACAATGAGCAGTTCTTC. Its translation: CASTLGTSYNEQFF. The chain joins TRBV7-8 to TRBJ2-1; 8 positions agree with TRBD2. V was clipped by 7 bases and J by 4 bases; unmatched bases: 6. CDR1 and CDR2 (germline): SGHVS, FQNEAQ. CDR3 length: 14 amino acids.

This clone was counted a few times. This rearrangement joins TRBV12-5 to TRBJ1-3; D is ambiguous. Trimming stripped 2 bases from V and 2 bases from J, with 13 bases between. Germline CDR1 is LGHNT and CDR2 is FRNRAP. This CDR3 has 16 amino acids. The CDR3 nucleotides read TGTGCTAGTGGTTTGTCCCCCGCGCGGGCTGGAAACACCATATATTTT. Its translation: CASGLSPARAGNTIYF.

The J gene is TRBJ2-5, the V gene TRBV5-8; D unclear. Germline assignment: CDR1 SGHTS and CDR2 YDEGEE. Trimming left V 2 bases short and J 0 bases short, with 14 bases between. CDR3 length equals 16 residues. As DNA, the CDR3 is TGTGCCAGCAGCTTCCCTCAGGTCATGTACCAAGAGACCCAGTACTTC. This sequence encodes CASSFPQVMYQETQYF.

This clone was recorded a few times. This sequence joins TRBV9 and TRBJ2-3; 7 nucleotides line up with TRBD2. The CDR3 sequence is 15 residues long. From germline, CDR1 is SGDLS and CDR2 YYNGEE. The trim removed 4 bases at V and 3 bases at J, leaving 8 bases unmatched. CDR3 region: CASSPAGVLTDTQYF. The CDR3 region has the DNA TGTGCCAGCAGCCCGGCGGGGGTTCTTACAGATACGCAGTATTTT.

This clone has only a few counts. The V gene is TRBV29-1, the J gene TRBJ2-7, with 7 bases aligning to TRBD1. The germline gives CDR1 SQVTM, CDR2 ANQGSEA. This CDR3 is 12 amino acids long. CDR3 coding DNA: TGCAGTATCCGGGACAGTCCCTACGAGCAGTACTTC. Translation gives CSIRDSPYEQYF.

The gene calls are TRBV20-1 and TRBJ1-2; no reliable D call. This CDR3 is built from 11 residues. The germline V gene has CDR1 DFQATT and CDR2 SNEGSKA (reference sequence). The CDR3 nucleotides read TGCACACTCGGGGTCAGCTATGGCTACACCTTC. Its translation is CTLGVSYGYTF.

This clone was counted only a few times. The chain uses TRBV5-6 and TRBJ1-1; 8 positions match TRBD1. Germline values: CDR1 SGHDT, CDR2 YYEEEE. Trimming cost V 1 base and J 0 bases; bases outside gene matches: 5. CDR3 length: 16 residues. The CDR3 loop reads CASSLHPTGVNTEAFF. CDR3 in DNA: TGTGCCAGCAGCTTGCATCCGACAGGGGTGAACACTGAAGCTTTCTTT.

This clone was seen only a few times. The gene calls are TRBV10-3 and TRBJ1-1; TRBD1 is a possible D gene (6 bases). Germline V gives CDR1 ENHRY, CDR2 SYGVKD. The CDR3 spans 14 residues. Trimming took 10 bases from V and 0 from J, leaving 15 bases between them. CDR3 in DNA: TGTGCCAGCAAGCTGGACAGTCTGAACACTGAAGCTTTCTTT. Protein product: CASKLDSLNTEAFF.

The rearrangement joins TRBV27 to TRBJ1-5, with 10 nucleotides matching TRBD1. Germline V gene data show CDR1 as MNHEY and CDR2 as SMNVEV (reference sequence). The CDR3 spans 14 residues. With 5 bases clipped from V and 4 bases from J, the junction kept 2 bases outside the gene matches. CDR3 in DNA: TGTGCCAGCAGTCCGGGACAGGGGAATCAGCCCCAGCATTTT. This codes for CASSPGQGNQPQHF.

This clone was detected a few times. The rearrangement links TRBV5-1 to TRBJ2-2; 7 positions agree with TRBD1. The CDR3 has 14 amino acids. Germline CDR1 SGHRS, CDR2 YFSETQ. J lost 4 bases, V lost 6 bases, and 6 bases had no gene match. DNA for the CDR3: TGCGCCAGCATCCCTACAGGGGTCACCGGGGAGCTGTTTTTT. It specifies CASIPTGVTGELFF.

This clone came up a few times. The V and J genes are TRBV7-2 and TRBJ2-2, with TRBD2 matching over 7 bases. This CDR3 spans 14 amino acids. Germline V lookup: CDR1 SGHTA, CDR2 FQGNSA. Trimming at V came to 6 bases and at J to 7 bases, leaving 8 bases not matched to a gene. CDR3 sequence (DNA): TGTGCCAGCAGTTCTAGCGGACCAAACGGGGAGCTGTTTTTT. It is translated as CASSSSGPNGELFF.

V and J are TRBV30 and TRBJ1-2; D gene uncertain. Germline loops: CDR1 GTSNPN, CDR2 SVGIG (reference sequence). The CDR3 is 13 amino acids. Between the trimmed V and J ends, which lost 2 bases and 0 bases, there was a span of 7 bases. CDR3 amino acids: CAWSPQTNYGYTF. DNA for the CDR3: TGTGCCTGGAGTCCCCAGACTAACTATGGCTACACCTTC.